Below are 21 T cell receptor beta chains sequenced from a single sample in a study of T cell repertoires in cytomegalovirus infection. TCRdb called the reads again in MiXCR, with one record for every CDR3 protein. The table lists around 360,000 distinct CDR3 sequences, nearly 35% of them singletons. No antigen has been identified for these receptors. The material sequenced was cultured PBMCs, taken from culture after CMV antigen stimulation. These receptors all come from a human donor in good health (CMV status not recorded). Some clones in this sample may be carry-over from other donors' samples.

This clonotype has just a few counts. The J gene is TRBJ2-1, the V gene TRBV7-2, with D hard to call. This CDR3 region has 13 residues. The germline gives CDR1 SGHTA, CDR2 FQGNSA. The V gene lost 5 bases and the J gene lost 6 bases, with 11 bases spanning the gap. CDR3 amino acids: CASSPKFGNEQFF. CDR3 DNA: TGTGCCAGCAGCCCGAAGTTTGGCAATGAGCAGTTCTTC.

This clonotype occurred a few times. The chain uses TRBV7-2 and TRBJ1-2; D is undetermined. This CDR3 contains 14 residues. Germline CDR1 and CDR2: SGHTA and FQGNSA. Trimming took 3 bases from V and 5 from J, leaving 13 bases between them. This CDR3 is CASSFDGLLYGYTF. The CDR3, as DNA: TGTGCCAGCAGCTTTGACGGACTCCTGTATGGCTACACCTTC. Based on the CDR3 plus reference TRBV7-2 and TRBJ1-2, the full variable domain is GAGVSQSPSNKVTEKGKDVELRCDPISGHTALYWYRQSLGQGLEFLIYFQGNSAPDKSGLPSDRFSAERTGGSVSTLTIQRTQQEDSAVYLCASSFDGLLYGYTFGSGTRLTVV.

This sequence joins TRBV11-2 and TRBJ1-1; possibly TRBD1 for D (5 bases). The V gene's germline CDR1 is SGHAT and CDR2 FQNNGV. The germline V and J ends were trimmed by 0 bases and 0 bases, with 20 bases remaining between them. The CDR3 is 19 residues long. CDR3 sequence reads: CASSLDLVIGGGVNTEAFF. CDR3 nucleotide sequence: TGTGCCAGCAGCTTAGATCTCGTCATTGGTGGAGGGGTGAACACTGAAGCTTTCTTT.

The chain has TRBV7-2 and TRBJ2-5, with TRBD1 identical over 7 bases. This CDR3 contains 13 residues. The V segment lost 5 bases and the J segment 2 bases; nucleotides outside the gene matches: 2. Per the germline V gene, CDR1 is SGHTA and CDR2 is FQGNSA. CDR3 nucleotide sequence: TGTGCCAGCAGCAAGGGACAGCAAGAGACCCAGTACTTC. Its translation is CASSKGQQETQYF.

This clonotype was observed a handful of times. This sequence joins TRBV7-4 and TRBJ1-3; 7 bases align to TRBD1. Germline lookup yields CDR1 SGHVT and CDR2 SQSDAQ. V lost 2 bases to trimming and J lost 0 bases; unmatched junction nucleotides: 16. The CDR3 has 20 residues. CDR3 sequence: CASSLLTTGRGLISGNTIYF. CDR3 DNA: TGTGCCAGCAGCTTATTGACCACCGGGAGGGGGCTCATCTCTGGAAACACCATATATTTT. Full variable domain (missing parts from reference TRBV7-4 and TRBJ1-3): GAGVSQSPRYKVAKRGRDVALRCDSISGHVTLYWYRQTLGQGSEVLTYSQSDAQRDKSGRPSGRFSAERPERSVSTLKIQRTEQGDSAVYLCASSLLTTGRGLISGNTIYFGEGSWLTVV.

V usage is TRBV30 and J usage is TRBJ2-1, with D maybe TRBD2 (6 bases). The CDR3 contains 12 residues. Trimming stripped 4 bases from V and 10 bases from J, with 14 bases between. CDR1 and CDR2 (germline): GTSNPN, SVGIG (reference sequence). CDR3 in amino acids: CAWNFGGGEQFF. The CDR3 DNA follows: TGTGCCTGGAATTTTGGCGGAGGGGAGCAGTTCTTC.

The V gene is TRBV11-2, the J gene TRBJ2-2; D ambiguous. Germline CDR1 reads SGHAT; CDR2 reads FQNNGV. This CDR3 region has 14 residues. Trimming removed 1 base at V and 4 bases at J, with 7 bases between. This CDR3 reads CASSLGRATGELFF. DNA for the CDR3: TGTGCCAGCAGCTTAGGGCGTGCCACCGGGGAGCTGTTTTTT.

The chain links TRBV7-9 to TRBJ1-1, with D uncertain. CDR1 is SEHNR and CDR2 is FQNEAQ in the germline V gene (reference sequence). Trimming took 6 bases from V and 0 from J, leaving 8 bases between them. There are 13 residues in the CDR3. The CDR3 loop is CASRAVMNTEAFF. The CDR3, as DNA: TGTGCCAGCAGGGCAGTAATGAACACTGAAGCTTTCTTT.

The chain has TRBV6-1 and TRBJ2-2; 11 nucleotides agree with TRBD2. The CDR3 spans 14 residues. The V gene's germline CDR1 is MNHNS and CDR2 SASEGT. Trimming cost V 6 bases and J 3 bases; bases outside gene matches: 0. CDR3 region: CASRLAGDTGELFF. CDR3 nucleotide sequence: TGTGCCAGCAGACTAGCGGGAGACACCGGGGAGCTGTTTTTT.

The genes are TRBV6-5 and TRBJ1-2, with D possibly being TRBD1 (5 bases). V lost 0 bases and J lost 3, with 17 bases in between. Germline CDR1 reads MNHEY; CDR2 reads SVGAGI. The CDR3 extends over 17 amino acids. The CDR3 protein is CASSYSIAGAGHYGYTF. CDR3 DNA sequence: TGTGCCAGCAGTTACTCGATAGCTGGGGCGGGCCACTATGGCTACACCTTC.

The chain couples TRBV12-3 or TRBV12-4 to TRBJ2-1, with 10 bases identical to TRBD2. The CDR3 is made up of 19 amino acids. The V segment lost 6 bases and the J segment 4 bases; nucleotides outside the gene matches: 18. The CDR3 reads CASSIAGTSEWRGYNEQFF. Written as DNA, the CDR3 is TGTGCCAGCAGCATAGCCGGGACTAGCGAGTGGAGGGGGTACAATGAGCAGTTCTTC.

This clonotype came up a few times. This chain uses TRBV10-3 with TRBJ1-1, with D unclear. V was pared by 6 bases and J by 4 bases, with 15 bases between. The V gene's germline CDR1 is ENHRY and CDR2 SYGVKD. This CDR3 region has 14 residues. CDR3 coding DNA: TGTGCCATCAGGAGGGAGGCAATAGGCACTGAAGCTTTCTTT. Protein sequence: CAIRREAIGTEAFF.

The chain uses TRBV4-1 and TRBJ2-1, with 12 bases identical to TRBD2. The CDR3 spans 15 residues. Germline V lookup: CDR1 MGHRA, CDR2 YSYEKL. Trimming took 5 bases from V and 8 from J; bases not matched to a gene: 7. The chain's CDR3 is CASSILAGGHDEQFF. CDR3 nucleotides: TGCGCCAGCAGCATACTAGCGGGAGGTCACGATGAGCAGTTCTTC.

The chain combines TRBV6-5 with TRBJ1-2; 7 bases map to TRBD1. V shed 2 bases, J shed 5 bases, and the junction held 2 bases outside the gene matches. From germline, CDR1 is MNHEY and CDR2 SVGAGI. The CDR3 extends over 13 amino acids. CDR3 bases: TGTGCCAGCAGTTACGGGACAGATTATGGCTACACCTTC. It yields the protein CASSYGTDYGYTF.

In DNA, the CDR3 is TGCGCCAGCAGCTTGATGGGGGCGGAGGAGACCCAGTACTTC. Protein: CASSLMGAEETQYF. The rearrangement joins TRBV5-1 to TRBJ2-5; the D gene is possibly TRBD1 (6 bases). V lost 1 base and J lost 5, with 12 bases in between. The CDR3 loop spans 14 amino acids. CDR1 and CDR2 from the germline V gene are SGHRS and YFSETQ.

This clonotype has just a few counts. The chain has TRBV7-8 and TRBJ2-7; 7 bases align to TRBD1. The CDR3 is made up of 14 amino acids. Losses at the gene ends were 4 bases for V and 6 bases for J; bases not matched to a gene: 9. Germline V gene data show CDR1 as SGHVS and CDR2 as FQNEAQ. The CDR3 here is CASSSNRGPVEQYV. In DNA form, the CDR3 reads TGTGCCAGCAGCTCAAACAGGGGTCCGGTCGAGCAGTACGTC.

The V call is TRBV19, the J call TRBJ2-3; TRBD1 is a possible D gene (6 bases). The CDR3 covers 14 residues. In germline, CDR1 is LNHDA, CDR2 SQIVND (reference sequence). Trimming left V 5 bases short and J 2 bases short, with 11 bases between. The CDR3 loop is CASSATGSTDTQYF. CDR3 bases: TGTGCCAGTAGTGCAACAGGGTCCACAGATACGCAGTATTTT.

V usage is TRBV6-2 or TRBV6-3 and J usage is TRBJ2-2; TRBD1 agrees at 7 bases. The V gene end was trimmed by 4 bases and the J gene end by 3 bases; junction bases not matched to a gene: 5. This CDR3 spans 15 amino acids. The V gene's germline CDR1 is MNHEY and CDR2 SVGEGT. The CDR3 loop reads CASSSRQGYTGELFF. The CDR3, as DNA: TGTGCCAGCAGTTCTCGACAGGGCTACACCGGGGAGCTGTTTTTT.

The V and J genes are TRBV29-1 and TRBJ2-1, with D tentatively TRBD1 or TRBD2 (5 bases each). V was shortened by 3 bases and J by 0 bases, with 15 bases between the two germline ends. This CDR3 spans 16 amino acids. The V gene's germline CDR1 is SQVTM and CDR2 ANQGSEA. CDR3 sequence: CSVEGDPNFSYNEQFF. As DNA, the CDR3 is TGCAGCGTTGAGGGGGACCCCAATTTCTCCTACAATGAGCAGTTCTTC.

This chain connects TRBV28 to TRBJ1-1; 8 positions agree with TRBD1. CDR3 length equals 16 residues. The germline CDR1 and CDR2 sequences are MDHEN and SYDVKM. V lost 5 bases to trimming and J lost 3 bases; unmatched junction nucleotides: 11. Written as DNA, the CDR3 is TGTGCCAGCAGTGACTATGACAGGGGTGGTGACACTGAAGCTTTCTTT. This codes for CASSDYDRGGDTEAFF.

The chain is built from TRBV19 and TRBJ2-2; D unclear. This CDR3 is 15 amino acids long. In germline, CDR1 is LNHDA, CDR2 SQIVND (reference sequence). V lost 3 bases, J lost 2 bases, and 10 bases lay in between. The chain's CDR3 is CASSIAAQNTGELFF. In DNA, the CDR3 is TGTGCCAGTAGTATCGCTGCTCAAAACACCGGGGAGCTGTTTTTT. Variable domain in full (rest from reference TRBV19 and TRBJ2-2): DGGITQSPKYLFRKEGQNVTLSCEQNLNHDAMYWYRQDPGQGLRLIYYSQIVNDFQKGDIAEGYSVSREKKESFPLTVTSAQKNPTAFYLCASSIAAQNTGELFFGEGSRLTVL.